These 22 T cell receptor beta chains share one sample of origin, sequenced in a study of cytomegalovirus exposure and HLA in healthy donors. The study ran its PCR with 60 Vbeta and 13 Jbeta primers. Profiled with immunoSEQ multiplex PCR; TCRdb holds only in-frame clones, not every one. The data show fewer than 150,000 clones, roughly four fifths seen once. Sequenced sample: PBMCs. These receptors originate from a man in his forties in good health and CMV-seropositive.

This clone was counted a few times. V gene TRBV30 combines with J gene TRBJ2-7; 7 bases fit TRBD1. The germline V gene encodes CDR1 GTSNPN and CDR2 SVGIG (reference sequence). This CDR3 is 13 amino acids long. Trimming cost V 4 bases and J 2 bases; bases outside gene matches: 5. DNA for the CDR3: TGTGCCTGGAACAGGGACAGCCCCTACGAGCAGTACTTC. It specifies CAWNRDSPYEQYF.

This clone was detected a few times. V gene TRBV27 combines with J gene TRBJ2-7; 10 bases line up with TRBD2. CDR1 and CDR2 (germline): MNHEY, SMNVEV (reference sequence). The CDR3 consists of 14 residues. V lost 7 bases, J lost 11 bases, and 14 bases stayed unmatched. The CDR3 region has the DNA TGTGCCAGCAATACCCCGGGACTAGCGACTCCTGAGTACTTC. It is translated as CASNTPGLATPEYF.

The chain couples TRBV5-4 to TRBJ1-1; D call uncertain. The CDR3 has 16 residues. Germline CDR1 is SGHNT and CDR2 is YYREEE (reference sequence). V lost 0 bases, J lost 1 base, and 13 bases lay in between. This chain's CDR3 is CASSLDPGMGNTEAFF. In nucleotides, the CDR3 is TGTGCCAGCAGCTTGGACCCGGGGATGGGGAACACTGAAGCTTTCTTT.

V is TRBV18 and J is TRBJ1-1; no reliable D call. Germline CDR1 is KGHSH and CDR2 is LQKENI. The CDR3 extends over 13 amino acids. Between the trimmed V and J ends, which lost 2 bases and 1 base, there was a span of 5 bases. The CDR3 spells CASSPAENTEAFF. CDR3 coding DNA: TGTGCCAGCTCACCAGCGGAGAACACTGAAGCTTTCTTT.

This chain joins TRBV25-1 and TRBJ2-5; the D gene is possibly TRBD1 (5 bases). From germline, CDR1 is MGHDK and CDR2 SYGVNS. CDR3 length: 13 residues. Trimming left V 6 bases short and J 2 bases short, with 10 bases between. The CDR3: CASRVTVQETQYF. CDR3 sequence (DNA): TGTGCCAGCAGAGTGACAGTTCAAGAGACCCAGTACTTC.

This clone has just a few counts. The chain couples TRBV19 to TRBJ2-5; D uncertain. CDR3 size: 14 residues. Looked up from germline, CDR1 is LNHDA and CDR2 is SQIVND (reference sequence). Trimming removed 2 bases at V and 0 bases at J, with 7 bases between. For the CDR3, the DNA is TGTGCCAGTAGTATATGGGCTGACCAAGAGACCCAGTACTTC. Translation: CASSIWADQETQYF.

V gene TRBV5-1 combines with J gene TRBJ2-3, with D tentatively TRBD1 (7 bases). Per germline, CDR1 SGHRS and CDR2 YFSETQ. The CDR3 runs 13 residues. The germline V and J ends were trimmed by 7 bases and 4 bases, with 13 bases remaining between them. CDR3 DNA sequence: TGCGCCAGCGGGGGGACAGTTGCAGATACGCAGTATTTT. Translating gives CASGGTVADTQYF.

The CDR3 reads CASSLSGTSAYEQYF. In DNA, the CDR3 is TGTGCCAGCAGCTTGAGCGGGACTAGCGCCTACGAGCAGTACTTC. The V call is TRBV5-5, the J call TRBJ2-7, with TRBD2 identical over 10 bases. CDR3 length equals 15 residues. J lost 2 bases, V lost 1 base, and 3 bases had no gene match. The V gene's germline CDR1 is SGHKS and CDR2 YYEKEE (reference sequence).

This clone was seen a single time. The chain recombines TRBV6-6 with TRBJ2-1, with TRBD2 matching 12 bases. In germline, CDR1 is MNHNY, CDR2 SVGAGI (reference sequence). The CDR3 covers 15 residues. With 5 bases clipped from V and 7 bases from J, the junction kept 6 bases outside the gene matches. CDR3 sequence: CASSRLAGEYNEQFF. The DNA for the CDR3 is TGTGCCAGCAGTCGACTAGCGGGAGAGTATAATGAGCAGTTCTTC.

The chain carries TRBV4-3 and TRBJ2-5, with 8 positions matching TRBD1. Germline loops: CDR1 LGHNA, CDR2 YSLEER. The J segment lost 5 bases and the V segment lost 0 bases, leaving 8 bases of the junction unmatched. This CDR3 comprises 16 residues. The CDR3: CASSQDTTGVGETQYF. The CDR3 DNA reads as TGCGCCAGCAGCCAAGACACGACAGGGGTGGGGGAGACCCAGTACTTC.

The J gene is TRBJ1-1, the V gene TRBV5-6; a weak D match, TRBD1 (5 bases). This CDR3 has 12 amino acids. Germline V lookup: CDR1 SGHDT, CDR2 YYEEEE. V gave up 3 bases and J gave up 5 bases, with 8 bases separating them. This CDR3 is CASSSGGTEAFF. CDR3 coding DNA: TGTGCCAGCAGCTCCGGGGGGACTGAAGCTTTCTTT.

In its sample, this clone was seen a few times. The chain couples TRBV5-1 to TRBJ1-3; 7 nucleotides align to TRBD1. This CDR3 is 15 amino acids long. From germline, CDR1 is SGHRS and CDR2 YFSETQ. V gave up 4 bases and J gave up 2 bases; unmatched junction bases: 6. The DNA for the CDR3 is TGCGCCAGCAGCGGGACAGCTACCCCTGGAAACACCATATATTTT. Amino acid sequence: CASSGTATPGNTIYF.

The chain couples TRBV2 to TRBJ2-1, with TRBD2 identical over 10 bases. The CDR3 has 15 residues. Germline-derived CDR1 and CDR2 are SNHLY and FYNNEI. The V and J ends lost 6 bases and 5 bases, in that order; junction bases with no gene match: 7. The CDR3 coding sequence is TGTGCCAGCAGAGCCTCTAGCGGGAGTGACAATGAGCAGTTCTTC. Its protein is CASRASSGSDNEQFF.

The V and J genes are TRBV10-3 and TRBJ2-7; tentative D call: TRBD1 (6 bases). The V gene lost 7 bases and the J gene lost 6 bases, with 16 bases spanning the gap. CDR1 is ENHRY and CDR2 is SYGVKD in the germline V gene. This CDR3 spans 13 amino acids. The CDR3 DNA reads TGTGCCATCACCGGACAGCACCTGGCCGAGCAGTACTTC. Encoded protein: CAITGQHLAEQYF.

The chain joins TRBV18 to TRBJ2-7; 8 bases agree with TRBD2. V was pared by 3 bases and J by 3 bases, with 4 bases of the junction left unmatched. The CDR3 extends over 14 amino acids. The germline gives CDR1 KGHSH, CDR2 LQKENI. CDR3: CASSPGLGYYEQYF. For the CDR3, the DNA is TGTGCCAGCTCACCGGGACTAGGGTACTACGAGCAGTACTTC.

The chain uses TRBV18 and TRBJ2-7; 13 positions agree with TRBD2. Unmatched junction bases numbered 5, after V lost 6 bases and J lost 0 bases. The CDR3 covers 16 residues. Looked up from germline, CDR1 is KGHSH and CDR2 is LQKENI. CDR3 region: CASSRLAGGPSYEQYF. CDR3 DNA: TGTGCCAGCTCTAGACTAGCGGGAGGCCCCTCCTACGAGCAGTACTTC. The full variable domain, with the rest looked up from reference TRBV18 and TRBJ2-7, is NAGVMQNPRHLVRRRGQEARLRCSPMKGHSHVYWYRQLPEEGLKFMVYLQKENIIDESGMPKERFSAEFPKEGPSILRIQQVVRGDSAAYFCASSRLAGGPSYEQYFGPGTRLTVT.

This sequence joins TRBV29-1 and TRBJ1-1; D is undetermined. The V and J ends lost 8 bases and 1 base respectively, with 11 bases between them. In germline, CDR1 is SQVTM, CDR2 ANQGSEA. CDR3 size: 12 residues. The CDR3 DNA is TGCAGCACCCGGCGGCAGAACACTGAAGCTTTCTTT. Its translation is CSTRRQNTEAFF.

The chain uses TRBV6-5 and TRBJ1-5; 11 bases line up with TRBD1. The CDR3 runs 14 residues. In germline, CDR1 is MNHEY, CDR2 SVGAGI. V lost 6 bases, J lost 5 bases, and 3 bases stayed unmatched. The CDR3 region is CASRSGQGDQPQHF. The CDR3 DNA reads as TGTGCCAGCAGGTCGGGACAGGGGGATCAGCCCCAGCATTTT.

The chain links TRBV6-1 to TRBJ2-7; TRBD1 matches 9 bases. This CDR3 contains 15 residues. V lost 8 bases to trimming and J lost 2 bases; unmatched junction nucleotides: 10. Germline CDR1 reads MNHNS; CDR2 reads SASEGT. CDR3 residues: CASVGKTGGPYEQYF. CDR3 bases: TGTGCCAGCGTGGGGAAGACAGGGGGTCCCTACGAGCAGTACTTC.

V gene TRBV2 combines with J gene TRBJ2-4, with TRBD2 matching over 7 bases. The J segment lost 3 bases and the V segment lost 8 bases, leaving 1 base of the junction unmatched. CDR3 length: 12 residues. The V gene's germline CDR1 is SNHLY and CDR2 FYNNEI. The CDR3 here is CASGGVKNIQYF. The CDR3 nucleotides are TGTGCCAGCGGGGGGGTCAAAAACATTCAGTACTTC. Together with reference TRBV2 and TRBJ2-4, the CDR3 gives the full variable domain: EPEVTQTPSHQVTQMGQEVILRCVPISNHLYFYWYRQILGQKVEFLVSFYNNEISEKSEIFDDQFSVERPDGSNFTLKIRSTKLEDSAMYFCASGGVKNIQYFGAGTRLSVL.

The rearrangement joins TRBV27 to TRBJ2-7; 9 positions agree with TRBD1. This CDR3 comprises 14 residues. The ends lost 6 bases at V and 9 bases at J; junction bases unmatched: 12. In germline, CDR1 is MNHEY, CDR2 SMNVEV (reference sequence). In DNA form, the CDR3 reads TGTGCCAGCAGCATTCGACAGGGGGGGGGCGTGCAGTACTTC. Translating it yields CASSIRQGGGVQYF.

The chain employs TRBV30 and TRBJ1-1; D possibly corresponds to TRBD1 (5 bases). Per the germline V gene, CDR1 is GTSNPN and CDR2 is SVGIG (reference sequence). Trimming removed 0 bases from V and 3 bases from J, with 8 bases in between. CDR3 length: 13 amino acids. The DNA for the CDR3 is TGTGCCTGGAGTGTACGGGGGGACACTGAAGCTTTCTTT. The encoded protein is CAWSVRGDTEAFF.